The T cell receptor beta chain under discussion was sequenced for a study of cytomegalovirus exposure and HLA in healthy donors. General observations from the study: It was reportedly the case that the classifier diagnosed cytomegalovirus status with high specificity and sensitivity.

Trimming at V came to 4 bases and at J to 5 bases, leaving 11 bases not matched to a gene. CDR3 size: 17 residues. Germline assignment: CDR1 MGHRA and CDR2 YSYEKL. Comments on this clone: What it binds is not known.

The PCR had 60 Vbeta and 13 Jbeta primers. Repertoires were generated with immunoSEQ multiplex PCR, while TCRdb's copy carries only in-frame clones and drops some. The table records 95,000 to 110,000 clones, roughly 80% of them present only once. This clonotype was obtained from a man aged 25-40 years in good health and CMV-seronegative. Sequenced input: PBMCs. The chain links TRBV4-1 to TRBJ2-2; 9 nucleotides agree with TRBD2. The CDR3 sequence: CASSPPGSGGGTGELFF. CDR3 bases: TGCGCCAGCAGCCCCCCAGGTAGCGGGGGCGGGACCGGGGAGCTGTTTTTT.